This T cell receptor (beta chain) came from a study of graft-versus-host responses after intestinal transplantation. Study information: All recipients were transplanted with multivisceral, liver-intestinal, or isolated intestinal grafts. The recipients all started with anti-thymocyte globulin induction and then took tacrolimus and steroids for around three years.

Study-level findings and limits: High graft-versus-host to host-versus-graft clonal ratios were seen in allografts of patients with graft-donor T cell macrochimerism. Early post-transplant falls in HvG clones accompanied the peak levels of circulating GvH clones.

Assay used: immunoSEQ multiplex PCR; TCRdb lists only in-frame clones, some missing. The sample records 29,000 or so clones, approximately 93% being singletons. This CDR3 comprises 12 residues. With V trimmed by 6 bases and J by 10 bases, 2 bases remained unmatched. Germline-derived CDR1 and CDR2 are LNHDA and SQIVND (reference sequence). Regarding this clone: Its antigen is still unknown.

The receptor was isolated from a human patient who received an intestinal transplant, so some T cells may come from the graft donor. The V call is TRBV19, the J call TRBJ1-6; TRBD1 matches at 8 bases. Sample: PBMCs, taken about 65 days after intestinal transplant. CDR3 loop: CASSQGASPLHF. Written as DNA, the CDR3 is TGTGCCAGTAGCCAGGGGGCCTCACCCCTCCACTTT. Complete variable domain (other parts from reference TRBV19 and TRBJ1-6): DGGITQSPKYLFRKEGQNVTLSCEQNLNHDAMYWYRQDPGQGLRLIYYSQIVNDFQKGDIAEGYSVSREKKESFPLTVTSAQKNPTAFYLCASSQGASPLHFGNGTRLTVT.